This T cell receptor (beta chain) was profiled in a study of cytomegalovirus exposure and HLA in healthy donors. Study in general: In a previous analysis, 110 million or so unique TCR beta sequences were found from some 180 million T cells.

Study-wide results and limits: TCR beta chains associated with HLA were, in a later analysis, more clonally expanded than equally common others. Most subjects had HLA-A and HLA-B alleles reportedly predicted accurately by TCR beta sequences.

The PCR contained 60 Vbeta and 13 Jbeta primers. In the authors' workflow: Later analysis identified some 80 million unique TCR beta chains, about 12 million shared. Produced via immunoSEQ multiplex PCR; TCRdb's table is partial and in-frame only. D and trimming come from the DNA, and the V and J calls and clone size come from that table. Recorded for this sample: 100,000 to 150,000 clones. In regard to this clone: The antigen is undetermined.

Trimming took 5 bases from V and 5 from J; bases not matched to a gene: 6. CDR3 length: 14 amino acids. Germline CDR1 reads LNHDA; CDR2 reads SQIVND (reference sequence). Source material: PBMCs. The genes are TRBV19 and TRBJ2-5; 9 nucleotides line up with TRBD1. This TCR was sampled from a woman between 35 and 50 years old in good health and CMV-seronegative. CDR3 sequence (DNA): TGTGCCAGTAGTCCAGGGACAGGGAGGGAGACCCAGTACTTC. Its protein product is CASSPGTGRETQYF.